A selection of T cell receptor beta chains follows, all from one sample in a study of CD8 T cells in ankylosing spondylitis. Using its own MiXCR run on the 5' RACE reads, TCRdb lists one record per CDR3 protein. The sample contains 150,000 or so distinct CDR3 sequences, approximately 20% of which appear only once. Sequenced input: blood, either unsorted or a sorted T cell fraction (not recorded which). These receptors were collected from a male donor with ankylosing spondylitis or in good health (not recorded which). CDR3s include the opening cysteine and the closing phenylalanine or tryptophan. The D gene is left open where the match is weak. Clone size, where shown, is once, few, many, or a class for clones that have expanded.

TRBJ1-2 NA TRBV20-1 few CSAAGAGANYGYTF TGCAGTGCCGCCGGCGCGGGAGCTAACTATGGCTACACCTTC
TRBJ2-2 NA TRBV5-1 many CASSLISETGELFF TGCGCCAGCAGCTTAATATCTGAAACCGGGGAGCTGTTTTTT
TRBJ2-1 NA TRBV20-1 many CSEIRAGNNEQFF TGCAGTGAGATACGGGCGGGGAACAATGAGCAGTTCTTC
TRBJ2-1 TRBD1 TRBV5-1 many CASSLDGTDLYNEQFF TGCGCCAGCAGCTTGGATGGGACAGACCTATACAATGAGCAGTTCTTC
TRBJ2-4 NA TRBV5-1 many CASSWEPDRAKNIQYF TGCGCCAGCAGCTGGGAGCCGGACCGGGCCAAAAACATTCAGTACTTC
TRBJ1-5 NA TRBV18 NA CASSPRVSSNQPQHF TGTGCCAGCTCACCCAGGGTGAGTAGCAATCAGCCCCAGCATTTT
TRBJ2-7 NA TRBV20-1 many CSVSTYEQYF TGCAGTGTCTCAACTTACGAGCAGTACTTC
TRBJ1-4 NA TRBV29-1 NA CSVEDEVNEKLFF TGCAGCGTTGAAGACGAGGTGAATGAAAAACTGTTTTTT
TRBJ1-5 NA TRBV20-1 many CSATTQDRDRGPQHF TGCAGTGCTACCACCCAGGACAGAGATCGAGGACCCCAGCATTTT
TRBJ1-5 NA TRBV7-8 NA CASSLYSTQGLYSNQPQHF TGTGCCAGCAGCTTATACTCTACCCAGGGGCTGTATAGCAATCAGCCCCAGCATTTT
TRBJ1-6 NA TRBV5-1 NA CASSFSQRGQAGSPLHF TGCGCCAGCAGCTTTTCTCAAAGAGGCCAAGCGGGATCACCCCTCCACTTT
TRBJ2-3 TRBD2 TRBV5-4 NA CASSLGTGGRADTQYF TGTGCCAGCAGCTTGGGTACTGGCGGGAGAGCCGATACGCAGTATTTT
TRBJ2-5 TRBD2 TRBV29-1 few CSGILAGQETQYF TGCAGCGGGATACTAGCGGGACAAGAGACCCAGTACTTC
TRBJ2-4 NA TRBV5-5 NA CASSLSISTRNIQYF TGTGCCAGCAGCTTGTCTATATCCACAAGGAACATTCAGTACTTC
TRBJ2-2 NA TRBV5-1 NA CASSLYRGTLNTGELFF TGCGCCAGCAGCTTGTACCGGGGGACCTTGAACACCGGGGAGCTGTTTTTT
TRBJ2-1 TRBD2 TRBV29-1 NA CSVPGTSGMSSYNEQFF TGCAGCGTTCCCGGGACTAGCGGTATGAGCTCCTACAATGAGCAGTTCTTC